This T cell receptor beta chain was sequenced during a study of cytomegalovirus exposure and HLA in healthy donors. Overall study results and limits: Accurate HLA-A and HLA-B prediction from TCR beta sequences was reported for most subjects.

Note on this clone: Its matching antigen is unknown.

The study ran its PCR with 60 Vbeta and 13 Jbeta primers. Methods used by the authors: A later analysis counted about 80 million unique TCR beta chains, around 12 million shared. Profiling relied on immunoSEQ multiplex PCR, and the TCRdb table lists in-frame clones only, not all of them. V, J and clone size are those of that table, while D and trimming were read from the DNA. The sample consists of 150,000 to 180,000 clones, 60% to 80% of them appearing once. This cohort consisted of healthy bone marrow donors. The study sampled nominally healthy donors, though unrecorded immune exposures were likely. The CDR3 is made up of 17 amino acids. V was pared by 0 bases and J by 9 bases, with 8 bases of the junction left unmatched. The germline V gene has CDR1 SGHRS and CDR2 YFSETQ.

The chain joins TRBV5-1 to TRBJ1-6; 11 nucleotides agree with TRBD1. Sequenced: PBMCs. The sequence was collected from a man aged 30 to 39 in good health and CMV-seropositive. The CDR3 nucleotides read TGCGCCAGCAGCTTGGAGGGGACAGGGGGTTCGGGTTCACCCCTCCACTTT. It encodes CASSLEGTGGSGSPLHF.